This TCR beta chain was profiled in a study of cytomegalovirus exposure and HLA in healthy donors. Study outcomes and limitations: Common viral pathogens were later found to be apparently linked to several of the most significant clusters. Exclusion as indistinguishable affected some V segments, including TRBV6-2 and TRBV6-3.

Per the germline V gene, CDR1 is LNHDA and CDR2 is SQIVND (reference sequence). V was pared by 9 bases and J by 6 bases, with 13 bases of the junction left unmatched. The CDR3 is 15 amino acids. As for this clone: The antigen is not known.

The PCR contained 60 Vbeta and 13 Jbeta primers. TCRdb's table, derived via immunoSEQ multiplex PCR, lists solely in-frame clones and lacks some. Here the sample spans roughly 160,000 clones, 70% to 80% being singletons. This clonotype was obtained from a man aged 25-45 years in good health and CMV-seronegative. V is TRBV19 and J is TRBJ2-3; 9 positions match TRBD1. The material sequenced was PBMCs. The CDR3 coding sequence is TGTGCCAGCGCGGTAAGGACAGGGGCGACTGATACGCAGTATTTT. Translation gives CASAVRTGATDTQYF. Supplemented by reference TRBV19 and TRBJ2-3, the full variable domain reads DGGITQSPKYLFRKEGQNVTLSCEQNLNHDAMYWYRQDPGQGLRLIYYSQIVNDFQKGDIAEGYSVSREKKESFPLTVTSAQKNPTAFYLCASAVRTGATDTQYFGPGTRLTVL.